The rows below give T cell receptor beta chains drawn from one sample of a study of T-cell reconstitution after alpha-beta-depleted transplantation in children. One entry per CDR3 protein, called by TCRdb with MiXCR from the PCR reads. Found here are hundreds of thousands of distinct CDR3 sequences, around 8% of them singletons; the top ten hold 6.3%. Sequencing used PBMCs, mostly from graft donor cells, obtained 180 days after TCRalphabeta/CD19-depleted stem cell transplant. These receptors all come from a male patient younger than 18 who had a stem cell transplant for acute lymphoblastic leukemia, so the T cells may come from the graft donor. The CDR3 runs from the conserved cysteine through the conserved F or W. The order of the fields is J gene, clone size, D gene, V gene, CDR3 length, CDR3 DNA, CDR3 protein. The D gene is left open where the match is weak. A row's size may be missing; if present it is once, few, many or a size class.

>TRBJ2-1|-|-|TRBV12-5|18
TGTGCTAGTGGTTTGGTACCGTTGGGGCGGGCAGCCTACAATGAGCAGTTCTTC
CASGLVPLGRAAYNEQFF
>TRBJ2-3|many|-|TRBV7-9|16
TGTGCCAGCAGCTTAGCTACAAGTACAGCCACAGATACGCAGTATTTT
CASSLATSTATDTQYF
>TRBJ2-3|few|TRBD2|TRBV6-5|16
TGTGCCAGCAGTTCCAGAGGAGCGGGGGGCACAGATACGCAGTATTTT
CASSSRGAGGTDTQYF
>TRBJ1-6|many|-|TRBV27|14
TGTGCCAGCAGTTTGGGGGGCTATAATTCACCCCTCCACTTT
CASSLGGYNSPLHF
>TRBJ1-1|many|-|TRBV6-1|14
TGTGCCAGCAGCCTCAAGGGGGGGTGGACTGAAGCTTTCTTT
CASSLKGGWTEAFF
>TRBJ1-2|many|-|TRBV27|11
TGTGCCAGCAGAACTCCGGGCCCCTACACCTTC
CASRTPGPYTF
>TRBJ1-2|many|-|TRBV6-5|14
TGTGCCAGCAGTTACCGACAAGAATACTATGGCTACACCTTC
CASSYRQEYYGYTF
>TRBJ1-1|many|-|TRBV10-3|14
TGTGCCATCAGGACAGCCCTCCTGAACACTGAAGCTTTCTTT
CAIRTALLNTEAFF
>TRBJ1-2|-|-|TRBV28|12
TGTGCCAGCAAAGAGGCAGGGGATGGCTACACCTTC
CASKEAGDGYTF
>TRBJ2-5|many|-|TRBV3-1|15
TGTGCCAGCGCCGGGAGACTCTCGATAGGCGAGACCCAGTACTTC
CASAGRLSIGETQYF
>TRBJ1-1|many|-|TRBV29-1|16
TGCAGCGTCGACATGGCATTCGGGGCGTTGAACACTGAAGCTTTCTTT
CSVDMAFGALNTEAFF
>TRBJ2-7|many|-|TRBV29-1|11
TGCAGCGTTGCAGGGGTCAACGAGCAGTACTTC
CSVAGVNEQYF
>TRBJ2-5|many|-|TRBV6-5|15
TGTGCCAGCAGTTACTCGGTCCAGCTACAAGAGACCCAGTACTTC
CASSYSVQLQETQYF
>TRBJ1-1|many|-|TRBV10-3|15
TGTGCCATCAGTGAGTCCCTACAGGGAAGGACTGAAGCTTTCTTT
CAISESLQGRTEAFF
>TRBJ2-7|few|-|TRBV18|14
TGTGCCAGCTCCCCGATGCATTCCCCGCACGAGCAGTACTTC
CASSPMHSPHEQYF
>TRBJ1-2|many|-|TRBV6-6|13
TGTGCCAGCACCCAGAGATTCCACTATGGCTACACCTTC
CASTQRFHYGYTF
>TRBJ2-1|many|-|TRBV5-1|15
TGCGCCAGCAGCTTGGAGCTTTACTCCTACAATGAGCAGTTCTTC
CASSLELYSYNEQFF
>TRBJ2-6|many|TRBD1|TRBV11-2|12
TGTGCCAGCAGCCCGGACCACAGGGGGATAGTTTTC
CASSPDHRGIVF
>TRBJ2-1|many|TRBD2|TRBV10-3|16
TGTGCCATCAGTGAGTCGGGACTAGTGTATAGCAATGAGCAGTTCTTC
CAISESGLVYSNEQFF
>TRBJ1-5|few|-|TRBV20-1|13
TGCAGTGCTACAGCTTCCAGCAATCAGCCCCAGCATTTT
CSATASSNQPQHF
>TRBJ2-2|many|TRBD1|TRBV27|14
TGTGCCAGCAAGAACAGGGGGCCGGCCGGGGAGCTGTTTTTT
CASKNRGPAGELFF
>TRBJ1-2|many|-|TRBV3-1|14
TGTGCCAGCAGCCAAGGGGGAGATAACTATGGCTACACCTTC
CASSQGGDNYGYTF
>TRBJ2-4|many|-|TRBV20-1|15
TGCAGTGCTAAGGAGCCTGCCGCGGGCAAAAACATTCAGTACTTC
CSAKEPAAGKNIQYF
>TRBJ1-3|many|-|TRBV12-3/TRBV12-4|11
TGTGCCAGCAGTTTGGGATACACCATATATTTT
CASSLGYTIYF
>TRBJ1-2|many|-|TRBV7-9|14
TGTGCCAGCAGCCCGGCGGGTGAAACGCATGGCTACACCTTC
CASSPAGETHGYTF
>TRBJ1-1|many|-|TRBV20-1|16
TGCAGCTACCGCCGGGACCCGGAGCGGATGAACACTGAAGCTTTCTTT
CSYRRDPERMNTEAFF
>TRBJ2-1|many|-|TRBV3-1|18
TGTGCCAGCAGCCAAGATTGGGACGTAGGAAGTTACTACAATGAGCAGTTCTTC
CASSQDWDVGSYYNEQFF
>TRBJ2-7|many|TRBD2|TRBV13|15
TGTGCCAGCAGCTTCTGGACTAGCGGGAAGCACGAGCAGTACTTC
CASSFWTSGKHEQYF
>TRBJ2-5|-|-|TRBV10-2|16
TGCGCCAGCAGTGAGTTGGACAAACCTTATCGGGAGACCCAGTACTTC
CASSELDKPYRETQYF
>TRBJ2-1|many|-|TRBV4-3|12
TGCGCCAGCAGCCAAGCTGGGGCCGAGCAGTTCTTC
CASSQAGAEQFF
>TRBJ2-1|-|-|TRBV5-6|15
TGTGCCAGCAGCACGGGGGCAAGGATTTACAATGAGCAGTTCTTC
CASSTGARIYNEQFF
>TRBJ2-5|many|-|TRBV20-1|15
TGCAGTGCTAGAGACCGTAGAGTGGGGGGAGAGACCCAGTACTTC
CSARDRRVGGETQYF
>TRBJ2-4|many|TRBD1|TRBV6-5|14
TGTGCCAGCAGTTACTCCCCAGGGGGAAACATTCAGTACTTC
CASSYSPGGNIQYF
>TRBJ1-1|few|-|TRBV20-1|13
TGCAGTGCTAGAGATCGGGGGGGGGTTGAAGCTTTCTTT
CSARDRGGVEAFF
>TRBJ1-2|few|TRBD1|TRBV25-1|17
TGTGCCAGCAGTGAATGGGGGACAGGACCGCCTAACTATGGCTACACCTTC
CASSEWGTGPPNYGYTF
>TRBJ2-7|many|-|TRBV11-1|15
TGTGCCAGCAGCTTAGCGGTGTCAGGGGACTACGAGCAGTACTTC
CASSLAVSGDYEQYF
>TRBJ2-2|-|-|TRBV7-2|14
TGTGCCAGCAGCTTAAGGCCGGTCACCGGGGAGCTGTTTTTT
CASSLRPVTGELFF
>TRBJ1-4|many|TRBD1|TRBV29-1|14
TGCAGCGTTGACAGCGGGACAGGGGAATCGAAACTGTTTTTT
CSVDSGTGESKLFF
>TRBJ2-1|many|-|TRBV20-1|14
TGCAGTGCTATCCGGGACTTAAGTTACAATGAGCAGTTCTTC
CSAIRDLSYNEQFF
>TRBJ1-5|many|-|TRBV28|14
TGTGCCAGCAGACGGGGAGGCTTCGATCAGCCCCAGCATTTT
CASRRGGFDQPQHF
>TRBJ1-6|many|TRBD1|TRBV7-9|15
TGTGCCAGCAGCTTGGACAGGGGGCGAAATTCACCCCTCCACTTT
CASSLDRGRNSPLHF
>TRBJ2-1|many|-|TRBV7-8|15
TGTGCCAGCAGCTCTGACGAGAGCTCCTACAATGAGCAGTTCTTC
CASSSDESSYNEQFF
>TRBJ2-7|few|TRBD1|TRBV12-3/TRBV12-4|15
TGTGCCAGCAGGGGACGACAGGGCCTTAGCTACGAGCAGTACTTC
CASRGRQGLSYEQYF
>TRBJ1-2|-|TRBD1|TRBV7-3|13
TGTGCCAGCAGCCCAGGGGGCGCGAGCGGCTACACCTTC
CASSPGGASGYTF
>TRBJ1-5|many|-|TRBV3-1|16
TGTGCCAGCAGCCAAGATCGCCCAGGGATAAATCAGCCCCAGCATTTT
CASSQDRPGINQPQHF
>TRBJ2-1|many|-|TRBV5-1|14
TGCGCCAGCAGCTTGGATGTGGGGGCGGGTGAGCAGTTCTTC
CASSLDVGAGEQFF
>TRBJ2-5|-|-|TRBV7-3|16
TGTGCCAGCAGCTCCTCGGGCAGGATAAGTGGGGAGACCCAGTACTTC
CASSSSGRISGETQYF
>TRBJ2-1|many|-|TRBV6-5|14
TGTGCCAGCACAGAGGACATCTTAGAAAATGAGCAGTTCTTC
CASTEDILENEQFF
>TRBJ1-3|many|-|TRBV12-3/TRBV12-4|15
TGTGCCAGCAGTCCCCGGACAGTCTCTGGAAACACCATATATTTT
CASSPRTVSGNTIYF
>TRBJ1-1|many|-|TRBV29-1|10
TGCAGCGTTGGGAACACTGAAGCTTTCTTT
CSVGNTEAFF
>TRBJ1-2|many|-|TRBV20-1|13
TGCAGTGACACAGGGCCAGCTAACTATGGCTACACCTTC
CSDTGPANYGYTF